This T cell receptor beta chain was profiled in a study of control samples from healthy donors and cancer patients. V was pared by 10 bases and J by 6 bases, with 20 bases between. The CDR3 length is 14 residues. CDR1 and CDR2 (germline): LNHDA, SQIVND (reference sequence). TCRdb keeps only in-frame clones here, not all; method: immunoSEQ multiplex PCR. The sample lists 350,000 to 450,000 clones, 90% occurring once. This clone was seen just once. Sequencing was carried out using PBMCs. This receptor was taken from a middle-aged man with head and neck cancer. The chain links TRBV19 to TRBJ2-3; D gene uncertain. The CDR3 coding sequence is TGTGCCACCGAGGCCCTGGGCTATGGTGATACGCAGTATTTT. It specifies CATEALGYGDTQYF. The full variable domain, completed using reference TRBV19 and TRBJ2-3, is DGGITQSPKYLFRKEGQNVTLSCEQNLNHDAMYWYRQDPGQGLRLIYYSQIVNDFQKGDIAEGYSVSREKKESFPLTVTSAQKNPTAFYLCATEALGYGDTQYFGPGTRLTVL.